Included here is one TCR beta chain sequence, with context. This record belongs to a study of blood T cell repertoires in COVID-19. Study-wide background: Sources were T cells, B-cell-depleted T cells, or PBMCs; the material itself was cDNA or gDNA.

Some clones are missing from TCRdb's copy, which holds only in-frame ones; the method was immunoSEQ multiplex PCR. This table has 100,000 to 150,000 clones, more than 60% appearing once. The sequencing sample was made of peripheral blood. The clonotype comes from a man between 45 and 60 years old with acute or convalescent COVID-19.

CDR3 DNA: TGTGCCAGTACGCCGGGACAGGGCGGCACTGAAGCTTTCTTT. Translation gives CASTPGQGGTEAFF. The chain has TRBV28 and TRBJ1-1; 9 positions match TRBD1. V lost 9 bases, J lost 4 bases, and 9 bases stayed unmatched. Germline V gene data show CDR1 as MDHEN and CDR2 as SYDVKM. The CDR3 extends over 14 amino acids.